Listed below are T cell receptor beta chains from one sample, sequenced in a study of response to subunit inactivated influenza vaccine. TCRdb re-called the RT-PCR reads through MiXCR, storing one row per CDR3 protein. Among around 320,000 distinct CDR3 sequences listed, approximately 21% were seen once. The material was PBMCs from blood, obtained less than 22 months after vaccination. Receptors were obtained from a man between 50 and 70 years old who received an inactivated influenza vaccine. The CDR3 runs from the conserved cysteine through the conserved F or W. A D gene is named only where the DNA matches it firmly. Clone size is shown for a subset of rows, as once, few, many or a class of expanded clone.

TGTGCCAGCAGTTACGTGACTTTCACAGATACGCAGTATTTT,CASSYVTFTDTQYF,NA,TRBV6-5,once,TRBJ2-3
TGTGCCAGCAGTTACCGGGGCACAGATACGCAGTATTTT,CASSYRGTDTQYF,NA,TRBV6-6,few,TRBJ2-3
TGTGCCAGCAGCCAGCAGTTAGAGAGTAACTATGGCTACACCTTC,CASSQQLESNYGYTF,NA,TRBV4-2,many,TRBJ1-2
TGTGCCAGCAGCAACTCAGGGAGGGAGACCCAGTACTTC,CASSNSGRETQYF,NA,TRBV21-1,few,TRBJ2-5
TGTGCCAGCAGTCTGACGTTTGGGGATGGGGAGCAGTACTTC,CASSLTFGDGEQYF,NA,TRBV6-2/TRBV6-3,NA,TRBJ2-7
TGTGCCAGCAGTACGACAGTTAACACCGGGGAGCTGTTTTTT,CASSTTVNTGELFF,NA,TRBV3-1,few,TRBJ2-2
TGTGCCAGCAGCCGGGACAGCCAAGAGACCCAGTACTTC,CASSRDSQETQYF,TRBD1,TRBV4-2,NA,TRBJ2-5
TGTGCCAGTAGGCCCAGTTTTAACTATGGCTACACCTTC,CASRPSFNYGYTF,NA,TRBV19,NA,TRBJ1-2
TGTGCCAGCAGCCCAGTGGGGGCCGGTTGGGATACGCAGTATTTT,CASSPVGAGWDTQYF,NA,TRBV7-2,NA,TRBJ2-3
TGTGCCAGCAGCTTAGAAGGTTTAGTAGATACGCAGTATTTT,CASSLEGLVDTQYF,NA,TRBV11-2,NA,TRBJ2-3
TGCAGTGCTAGAGATCGATCCGGAACGTGGGCTTTCTTT,CSARDRSGTWAFF,NA,TRBV20-1,many,TRBJ1-1
TGTGCCAGCAGCGGGGGACAACGGCAGCCCCAGCATTTT,CASSGGQRQPQHF,NA,TRBV7-9,few,TRBJ1-5
TGTGCCAGCAGTTTGTACGGATTGAATGAAAAACTGTTTTTT,CASSLYGLNEKLFF,NA,TRBV12-3/TRBV12-4,NA,TRBJ1-4
TGTGCCAGCAGCCGGGACAGGGGGCGCTCGAACTATGGCTACACCTTC,CASSRDRGRSNYGYTF,TRBD1,TRBV5-4,few,TRBJ1-2
TGCAGTGCTAGAGACGACCACACAGGATACTACAATGAGCAGTTCTTC,CSARDDHTGYYNEQFF,NA,TRBV20-1,few,TRBJ2-1
TGTGCCAGCAGCCCAACACCCGGTGCCGGGGCTCTCTATGGCTACACCTTC,CASSPTPGAGALYGYTF,NA,TRBV3-1,few,TRBJ1-2
TGTGCCAGCAAAAGGACAGACAATGAGCAGTTCTTC,CASKRTDNEQFF,NA,TRBV28,few,TRBJ2-1
TGTGCCAGCAGCCCCGGGACCCAAGAGACCCAGTACTTC,CASSPGTQETQYF,NA,TRBV11-2,few,TRBJ2-5
TGTGCCAGCAGCTTAGAGGGCAGGGTAAATACGCAGTATTTT,CASSLEGRVNTQYF,NA,TRBV13,few,TRBJ2-3
TGTGCCATCAGAAGACAGGGAGGAAATAATTCACCCCTCCACTTT,CAIRRQGGNNSPLHF,TRBD1,TRBV10-3,NA,TRBJ1-6
TGCAGTGTGTTCGGGGGGACCACAGATACGCAGTATTTT,CSVFGGTTDTQYF,TRBD2,TRBV20-1,NA,TRBJ2-3
TGCAGCACAATGGGTGGTACGGACACTGAAGCTTTCTTT,CSTMGGTDTEAFF,NA,TRBV29-1,few,TRBJ1-1
TGCAGTGCTAGAGATCCTGGACAGGGACACTTTTTGGACGAGCAGTACTTC,CSARDPGQGHFLDEQYF,TRBD1,TRBV20-1,many,TRBJ2-7
TGTGCCAGCACCTCTTTGGGTCGCGGAGTGAACACTGAAGCTTTCTTT,CASTSLGRGVNTEAFF,NA,TRBV6-2/TRBV6-3,NA,TRBJ1-1
TGTGCCAGCAGCCAACGCACCGGGGAGCTGTTTTTT,CASSQRTGELFF,NA,TRBV12-3/TRBV12-4,few,TRBJ2-2
TGCAGTGCCGTTAGCGGTTTTAACGAGCAGTACTTC,CSAVSGFNEQYF,NA,TRBV20-1,NA,TRBJ2-7
TGTGCCAGTAGTGGGACCGCCGCGGAAAAACTGTTTTTT,CASSGTAAEKLFF,NA,TRBV19,NA,TRBJ1-4
TGTGCCAGCAGTTACTCTTCGGGACAGCCTAATGAAAAACTGTTTTTT,CASSYSSGQPNEKLFF,TRBD1,TRBV6-2/TRBV6-3,few,TRBJ1-4
TGTGCCAGCACTAGATCCGGGGTGGCCCAGCATTTT,CASTRSGVAQHF,NA,TRBV6-6,NA,TRBJ1-5
TGCGCCAGCAGCCAAGATCGGGCCTCGGGTTGGCAGTTCTTC,CASSQDRASGWQFF,NA,TRBV4-1,NA,TRBJ2-1
TGTGCCAGCAGTGCCGCGGGGAGTGAAAAACTGTTTTTT,CASSAAGSEKLFF,NA,TRBV25-1,many,TRBJ1-4
TGTGCCAGCAGTTTACACCTCTCTGGAAACACCATATATTTT,CASSLHLSGNTIYF,NA,TRBV12-3/TRBV12-4,many,TRBJ1-3
TGCAGCGGTGCTAGCGCAAGCTCCTACGAGCAGTACTTC,CSGASASSYEQYF,NA,TRBV29-1,few,TRBJ2-7
TGTTTAACCCGGGACAGGGAATATTGGGAGACCCAGTACTTC,CLTRDREYWETQYF,TRBD1,TRBV5-5,NA,TRBJ2-5
TGTGCCAGCTCGCCCGGGACAGGGAATTTCAATCAGCCCCAGCATTTT,CASSPGTGNFNQPQHF,TRBD1,TRBV18,few,TRBJ1-5
TGTGCCACCAGCAGAACCATGACAGGGGGATTAACCGGGGAGCTGTTTTTT,CATSRTMTGGLTGELFF,TRBD1,TRBV15,NA,TRBJ2-2